Sequencing of this T cell receptor (beta chain) was carried out in a study of OX40 agonist ivuxolimab in advanced cancers. V gave up 5 bases and J gave up 6 bases; unmatched junction bases: 5. The CDR3 runs 13 residues. The germline V gene has CDR1 SQVTM and CDR2 ANQGSEA. Repertoires were generated with immunoSEQ multiplex PCR, while TCRdb's copy carries only in-frame clones and drops some. The table records under 200,000 clones, 94% of them present only once. This sequence joins TRBV29-1 and TRBJ2-7, with 12 bases matching TRBD1. This receptor was taken from an adult with an advanced solid tumor such as melanoma, head and neck, liver or kidney cancer. This material consisted of CD4+ or CD8+ T cells sorted from blood, taken in a trial of the OX40 agonist ivuxolimab. CDR3 protein: CSVPGQGAGEQYF. DNA of the CDR3: TGCAGCGTTCCGGGACAGGGGGCTGGCGAGCAGTACTTC.